This T cell receptor (beta chain) stems from a study of CD8 T cells in Susac syndrome. Random hexamers were used to reverse transcribe an amount of roughly 0.5 to 1 ug RNA. MiXCR was run by TCRdb on the immunoSEQ multiplex PCR reads, yielding one entry per CDR3 protein. The sample has 130,000 to 150,000 distinct CDR3 sequences; approximately 93% are singletons. This CDR3 has 12 residues. Germline loops: CDR1 SQVTM, CDR2 ANQGSEA. V shed 7 bases and J shed 4 bases, with 13 bases lying between them. Sequencing was done on a sample of CD4+ T cells from PBMCs. The chain uses TRBV29-1 and TRBJ1-1, with D perhaps TRBD1 (5 bases). This sequence was found in a human donor in good health. The CDR3 sequence is CSAMGVATEAFF. CDR3 nucleotides: TGCAGCGCCATGGGGGTGGCCACTGAAGCTTTCTTT.